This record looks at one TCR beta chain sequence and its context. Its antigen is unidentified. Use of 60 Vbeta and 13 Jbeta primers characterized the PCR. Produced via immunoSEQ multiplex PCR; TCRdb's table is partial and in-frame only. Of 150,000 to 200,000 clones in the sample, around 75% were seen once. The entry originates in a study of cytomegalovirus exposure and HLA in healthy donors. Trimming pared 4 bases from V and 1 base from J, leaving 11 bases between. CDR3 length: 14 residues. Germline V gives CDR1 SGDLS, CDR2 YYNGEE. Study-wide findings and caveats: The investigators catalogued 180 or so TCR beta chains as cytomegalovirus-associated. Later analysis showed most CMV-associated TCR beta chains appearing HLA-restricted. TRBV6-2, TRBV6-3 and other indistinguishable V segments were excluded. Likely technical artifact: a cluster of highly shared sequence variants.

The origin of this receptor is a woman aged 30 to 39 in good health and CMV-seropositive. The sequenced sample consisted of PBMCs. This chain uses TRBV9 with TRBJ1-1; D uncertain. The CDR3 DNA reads TGTGCCAGCAGCTTGGCCGCGGAGAACACTGAAGCTTTCTTT. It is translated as CASSLAAENTEAFF.